This entry lists 26 T cell receptor beta chains sequenced from one sample in a study of shared clonotypes between healthy human individuals. TCRdb's copy holds only in-frame clones and misses some; the assay was immunoSEQ multiplex PCR. The profile shows about 480,000 clones, about 79% of them singletons. The sequenced sample was PBMCs. Source of these receptors: a woman aged 40 to 50 in good health. Some clones in this sample may be carry-over from other donors' samples.

The V gene is TRBV6-1, the J gene TRBJ1-5, with a weak D call TRBD1 (5 bases). CDR3 length: 16 residues. With 1 base removed from V and 2 bases from J, the gap between germline ends came to 12 bases. Per the germline V gene, CDR1 is MNHNS and CDR2 is SASEGT. As DNA, the CDR3 is TGTGCCAGCAGTGAAGGCCCGGGGGAGGGCAATCAGCCCCAGCATTTT. Its translation: CASSEGPGEGNQPQHF.

This clone was seen once. Other DNA sequences from this sample encode an identical CDR3 as well. The chain has TRBV7-3 and TRBJ2-1; 11 nucleotides line up with TRBD2. The CDR3 is 15 amino acids. Germline V gene sequence: CDR1 SGHTA, CDR2 FQGTGA. The V gene end was trimmed by 5 bases and the J gene end by 6 bases; junction bases not matched to a gene: 6. The CDR3 DNA follows: TGTGCCAGCAGCCTAGTACTAGCGGGAGTCAATGAGCAGTTCTTC. Encoded protein: CASSLVLAGVNEQFF.

This clone was seen a few times. The chain links TRBV19 to TRBJ2-7, with D perhaps being TRBD1 or TRBD2 (5 bases each). The CDR3 has 13 amino acids. The germline V gene encodes CDR1 LNHDA and CDR2 SQIVND (reference sequence). V was clipped by 5 bases and J by 2 bases, with 10 bases between them. The CDR3 sequence: CASSPGAPYEQYF. As DNA, the CDR3 is TGTGCCAGTAGTCCCGGGGCCCCCTACGAGCAGTACTTC.

CDR3 coding DNA: TGTGCCAGCAGCTTAGAAGTGGGCAGCTACAATGAGCAGTTCTTC. Protein: CASSLEVGSYNEQFF. The rearrangement links TRBV11-2 to TRBJ2-1; the D is unclear. V lost 0 bases and J 3 bases, leaving 9 bases between the germline ends. Germline V gives CDR1 SGHAT, CDR2 FQNNGV. CDR3 length: 15 residues.

This sequence joins TRBV19 and TRBJ2-7; the D call may be TRBD1 or TRBD2 (6 bases each). V lost 0 bases, J lost 9 bases, and 18 bases lay in between. The CDR3 runs to 15 residues. Per the germline V gene, CDR1 is LNHDA and CDR2 is SQIVND (reference sequence). The CDR3: CASSIDTGAVPMQYF. CDR3 DNA: TGTGCCAGTAGTATAGATACGGGGGCCGTACCCATGCAGTACTTC.

Details on this clone: Germline and junction disagree at one end, which may indicate a read error. The gene calls are TRBV4-2 and TRBJ2-7; no clear D gene. There are 14 residues in the CDR3. Germline V gene data show CDR1 as LGHNA and CDR2 as YNFKEQ. The CDR3 bases are TGTGCCAGCAGCCTAGGCGACCGGTCCTACGAGCAGCACTTC. Translated, it gives CASSLGDRSYEQHF.

This clone was seen a handful of times. CDR3 nucleotide sequence: TGTGCCAGCACCGACCCGGGACAGGGGGCGAGAGGGACCTACAATGAGCAGTTCTTC. Encoded protein: CASTDPGQGARGTYNEQFF. The chain uses TRBV7-9 and TRBJ2-1; TRBD1 matches at 12 bases. The CDR3 runs to 19 residues. With V trimmed by 7 bases and J by 2 bases, 15 bases remained unmatched. The germline V gene encodes CDR1 SEHNR and CDR2 FQNEAQ (reference sequence).

The chain is built from TRBV30 and TRBJ1-6; a weak D match, TRBD1 (5 bases). The germline gives CDR1 GTSNPN, CDR2 SVGIG (reference sequence). The CDR3 sequence is 13 residues long. CDR3 in DNA: TGTGCGGGCGGGGGTCAGCTTAATTCACCCCTCCACTTT. This translates into CAGGGQLNSPLHF.

This clone came up many times. This chain joins TRBV27 and TRBJ1-1, with D maybe TRBD1 (6 bases). V lost 0 bases and J 5 bases, leaving 10 bases between the germline ends. Germline V CDR1 and CDR2: MNHEY, SMNVEV (reference sequence). CDR3 length equals 14 residues. The CDR3 DNA is TGTGCCAGCAGTTTATCGGGGGGGCGGACTGAAGCTTTCTTT. It yields the protein CASSLSGGRTEAFF.

The chain recombines TRBV21-1 with TRBJ2-2; the DNA was not used to check the table's D call, TRBD2. TRBV21-1 is annotated as a pseudogene. CDR3 size: 14 residues. The CDR3 bases are TGTGCCAGCAGCTCCCAGGCCCGGGGCGGGGAGCTGTTTTTT. It yields the protein CASSSQARGGELFF.

This clone has ten or more counts. The V and J genes are TRBV7-2 and TRBJ2-7; 9 bases are a match to TRBD2. The germline CDR1 and CDR2 sequences are SGHTA and FQGNSA. V lost 6 bases to trimming and J lost 0 bases; unmatched junction nucleotides: 3. This CDR3 is 14 amino acids long. CDR3 loop: CASRFSGSSYEQYF. CDR3 bases: TGTGCCAGCAGATTTAGCGGGAGCTCCTACGAGCAGTACTTC.

On this clone: This specimen includes other DNA sequences encoding the same CDR3. V gene TRBV18 combines with J gene TRBJ1-1; D remains ambiguous. This CDR3 has 13 residues. Germline CDR1 KGHSH, CDR2 LQKENI. The germline V and J ends were trimmed by 3 bases and 1 base, with 6 bases remaining between them. The CDR3 region is CASSPLRNTEAFF. CDR3 in DNA: TGTGCCAGCTCACCCCTCCGGAACACTGAAGCTTTCTTT.

The CDR3 reads CASSLGGSVPQPQHF. The DNA of the CDR3 is TGTGCCAGCAGCTTGGGGGGCTCGGTTCCCCAGCCCCAGCATTTT. This chain uses TRBV5-6 with TRBJ1-5; possible D gene TRBD1, 5 bases. Germline CDR1 and CDR2: SGHDT and YYEEEE. The V gene lost 0 bases and the J gene lost 7 bases, with 14 bases spanning the gap. The CDR3 is made up of 15 amino acids. Variable domain in full (rest from reference TRBV5-6 and TRBJ1-5): DAGVTQSPTHLIKTRGQQVTLRCSPKSGHDTVSWYQQALGQGPQFIFQYYEEEERQRGNFPDRFSGHQFPNYSSELNVNALLLGDSALYLCASSLGGSVPQPQHFGDGTRLSIL.

A note on this clone: Distinct nucleotide sequences in the sample also encode this CDR3. The chain carries TRBV27 and TRBJ1-2; D possibly corresponds to TRBD1 (6 bases). Germline V gives CDR1 MNHEY, CDR2 SMNVEV (reference sequence). This CDR3 region has 12 residues. Trimming stripped 6 bases from V and 7 bases from J, with 12 bases between. Here the CDR3 DNA reads TGTGCCAGCAGCTTAGGGGGGGGTGGCTACACCTTC. Translating gives CASSLGGGGYTF.

The chain carries TRBV10-2 and TRBJ2-1; TRBD2 aligns across 9 bases. The CDR3 runs 14 residues. J gave up 5 bases and V 4 bases, and 3 bases lay outside the gene matches. CDR1 is WSHSY and CDR2 is SAAADI in the germline V gene. In DNA form, the CDR3 reads TGCGCCAGCAGTGGACTAGCGGTCCACAATGAGCAGTTCTTC. Translation gives CASSGLAVHNEQFF.

This chain's CDR3 is CASSSQPGLAPLGQYF. The DNA for the CDR3 is TGTGCCAGCAGCTCACAGCCGGGACTAGCGCCGCTGGGGCAGTACTTC. V and J are TRBV7-2 and TRBJ2-7; 10 positions agree with TRBD2. This CDR3 has 16 amino acids. CDR1 SGHTA and CDR2 FQGNSA come from the germline V gene. Trimming cost V 4 bases and J 9 bases; bases outside gene matches: 15.

This chain links TRBV11-2 with TRBJ2-3; the match to TRBD2 covers 8 bases. The trim removed 1 base at V and 0 bases at J, leaving 6 bases unmatched. CDR3 size: 17 residues. Germline V gene lookup returns CDR1 SGHAT and CDR2 FQNNGV. CDR3 in amino acids: CASSLVGGRPSTDTQYF. The CDR3 DNA follows: TGTGCCAGCAGCTTAGTCGGCGGGAGGCCCAGCACAGATACGCAGTATTTT.

This clone was seen just once. This CDR3 reads CASSETGITYEQYF. DNA for the CDR3: TGTGCCAGCAGCGAGACAGGGATCACCTACGAGCAGTACTTC. This rearrangement joins TRBV6-5 to TRBJ2-7; 7 bases map to TRBD1. Germline assignment: CDR1 MNHEY and CDR2 SVGAGI. With V trimmed by 6 bases and J by 2 bases, 7 bases remained unmatched. The CDR3 runs 14 residues.

This clone was seen ten or more times. The chain joins TRBV4-3 to TRBJ2-1; D is possibly TRBD1 (6 bases). The CDR3 length is 14 residues. Germline CDR1 is LGHNA and CDR2 is YSLEER. Trimming removed 4 bases from V and 5 bases from J, with 12 bases in between. CDR3 loop: CASSLGSGDNEQFF. The CDR3 DNA is TGCGCCAGCAGCCTAGGATCAGGGGACAATGAGCAGTTCTTC.

This sequence joins TRBV6-5 and TRBJ2-7, with 11 bases aligning to TRBD1. Germline V gives CDR1 MNHEY, CDR2 SVGAGI. V was pared by 2 bases and J by 3 bases, with 3 bases of the junction left unmatched. This CDR3 region has 15 residues. DNA for the CDR3: TGTGCCAGCAGTTACGGCGGGACAGGGGGCTACGAGCAGTACTTC. It codes for CASSYGGTGGYEQYF.

This CDR3 reads CASSLGSPDTQYF. The CDR3 coding sequence is TGTGCCAGCAGCCTCGGGAGTCCAGATACGCAGTATTTT. V gene TRBV6-5 combines with J gene TRBJ2-3; possibly TRBD2 for D (6 bases). With 6 bases removed from V and 4 bases from J, the gap between germline ends came to 11 bases. This CDR3 is built from 13 residues. Germline CDR1 MNHEY, CDR2 SVGAGI.

The chain links TRBV6-5 to TRBJ2-6; TRBD2 might be the D (6 bases). V lost 4 bases to trimming and J lost 0 bases, with 10 bases between them. The CDR3 contains 16 residues. Germline V gives CDR1 MNHEY, CDR2 SVGAGI. In DNA form, the CDR3 reads TGTGCCAGCAGTTCCCCGGGGGTCTCTGGGGCCAACGTCCTGACTTTC. It yields the protein CASSSPGVSGANVLTF.

This chain connects TRBV19 to TRBJ1-4; 9 positions agree with TRBD1. Per the germline V gene, CDR1 is LNHDA and CDR2 is SQIVND (reference sequence). The CDR3 runs to 17 residues. Trimming removed 6 bases from V and 0 bases from J; junction bases left unmatched: 8. The CDR3 protein is CASRDRGSAATNEKLFF. Here the CDR3 DNA reads TGTGCCAGTAGAGACAGGGGGTCAGCGGCAACTAATGAAAAACTGTTTTTT.

The rearrangement links TRBV9 to TRBJ2-5; 8 bases agree with TRBD2. Germline V lookup: CDR1 SGDLS, CDR2 YYNGEE. V lost 4 bases to trimming and J lost 5 bases; unmatched junction nucleotides: 7. The CDR3 has 14 amino acids. CDR3 sequence (DNA): TGTGCCAGCAGCAGAAGCGGGAGCGGCGAGACCCAGTACTTC. As protein: CASSRSGSGETQYF.

The chain is built from TRBV4-1 and TRBJ2-7, with TRBD1 matching 8 bases. The CDR3 has 15 amino acids. CDR1 MGHRA and CDR2 YSYEKL come from the germline V gene. The trim removed 2 bases at V and 3 bases at J, leaving 6 bases unmatched. The CDR3 DNA reads TGCGCCAGCAGCCAATGGGACAGGTCCCGCTACGAGCAGTACTTC. This sequence encodes CASSQWDRSRYEQYF.

The V and J genes are TRBV5-1 and TRBJ2-3; TRBD2 agrees at 8 bases. V was clipped by 3 bases and J by 3 bases; unmatched bases: 6. This CDR3 comprises 15 residues. Germline CDR1 is SGHRS and CDR2 is YFSETQ. The CDR3 loop reads CASSSGLAVTDTQYF. CDR3 nucleotide sequence: TGCGCCAGCAGCTCCGGACTAGCAGTGACAGATACGCAGTATTTT.